These T cell receptor beta chains were read from a single sample in a study of T cells in Graves' hyperthyroidism and ophthalmopathy. MiXCR, applied by TCRdb to the multiplex PCR reads, yields one record per CDR3 protein. The table records a few hundred thousand distinct CDR3 sequences, 15% of them present only once. The sample was blood. The source of these receptors is a woman aged 25 to 39 with Graves' hyperthyroidism. CDR3s leave out the opening cysteine and the closing phenylalanine or tryptophan. A D gene is named only where the DNA matches it firmly.

d_call j_call v_call cdr3_aa
TRBD1 TRBJ1-5 TRBV9 ASSVGTGGNISNQPQH
. TRBJ2-5 TRBV2 ASNRGARPGETQY
. TRBJ1-1 TRBV29-1 SVRQERNTEAF
TRBD2 TRBJ2-7 TRBV5-5 ASSQEPTSGLNYEQY
. TRBJ2-7 TRBV3-1 ASSQYYEQY
TRBD2 TRBJ2-1 TRBV2 ATDLLAGVNEQF
. TRBJ2-1 TRBV3-1 ASSPVGTADNEQF
. TRBJ2-7 TRBV7-9 ASSLSGDPYHEQY
TRBD1 TRBJ1-2 TRBV12-3/TRBV12-4 ASSWDRVDYGYT
TRBD1 TRBJ2-1 TRBV24-1 ATSDFPAQGDEQF
. TRBJ2-7 TRBV30 AWSVAVYEQY
. TRBJ2-3 TRBV30 AWSPGNLDTDTQY
TRBD1 TRBJ1-3 TRBV7-8 ASSLNRGQGGNTIY
. TRBJ1-3 TRBV29-1 SVRISGNTIY
TRBD2 TRBJ2-7 TRBV18 ASSPASGTYEQY
TRBD1 TRBJ1-6 TRBV25-1 ASSGTGQGTHNSPLH
. TRBJ1-1 TRBV20-1 SARPTQNTEAF
TRBD2 TRBJ2-1 TRBV29-1 SIRTSGSGEQF
. TRBJ1-1 TRBV29-1 SAGQNTEAF
. TRBJ2-3 TRBV20-1 SARDDDSTDTQY
. TRBJ2-3 TRBV27 ASSLSASTDTQY
TRBD2 TRBJ2-3 TRBV5-4 ASSMTTGGTDTQY
. TRBJ1-2 TRBV28 AIQISGYGYT
. TRBJ2-5 TRBV20-1 SARAKWAGRQETQY
TRBD2 TRBJ2-7 TRBV5-1 ASSLEGGSVGEQY
. TRBJ2-7 TRBV19 ASSIAVSGSYEQY
TRBD2 TRBJ2-1 TRBV9 ASSFSRGRALDEQF
. TRBJ2-2 TRBV3-1 ASEFGRDPTGELF
TRBD2 TRBJ2-1 TRBV5-1 ASSVAGRNEQF
. TRBJ1-4 TRBV2 ASREDKATNEKLF
. TRBJ2-1 TRBV18 ASSPEIGEQF
. TRBJ2-1 TRBV5-1 ASSLKTGSGYNEQF
. TRBJ2-1 TRBV28 ASSSVERGTYNEQF
TRBD1 TRBJ1-1 TRBV9 ASTGTGTINTEAF
. TRBJ2-5 TRBV9 ASSAQWGQETQY
. TRBJ2-2 TRBV20-1 SARDYLRAGANTGELF
. TRBJ1-2 TRBV7-9 ASSFRTDYGYT
. TRBJ1-6 TRBV29-1 SARTGFDNSPLH
. TRBJ1-4 TRBV6-1 ASKSPGQSREKLF
. TRBJ2-1 TRBV19 ASSIVGSRPGNEQF
TRBD2 TRBJ2-7 TRBV30 AWSDERLAVYEQY
. TRBJ2-5 TRBV5-1 ASSLARNQETQY
TRBD2 TRBJ2-1 TRBV6-1 ASSGGASGSLSYNEQF
. TRBJ1-2 TRBV7-9 ASSFLGGRGYT
. TRBJ1-4 TRBV5-1 ASSITEQGPNEKLF
. TRBJ2-3 TRBV20-1 SARAGSDTQY
. TRBJ1-5 TRBV6-1 ASTFWGQGGHQPQH
. TRBJ2-1 TRBV6-2/TRBV6-3 ASSYYLGQENNEQF
. TRBJ2-7 TRBV15 ATSRDQGYEQY
. TRBJ2-7 TRBV20-1 SAPLGTLSGEQY
. TRBJ1-5 TRBV7-3 ASSSNAMAVQPQH
TRBD2 TRBJ2-5 TRBV5-1 ASSELAGERSGETQY
TRBD1 TRBJ2-7 TRBV6-1 ASSQIQQGYEQY
. TRBJ1-5 TRBV7-8 ASSTERYSNQPQH
. TRBJ1-4 TRBV27 ASSLRRTASNEKLF